The clone carrying this TCR beta chain was seen a few times. No antigen is known for it. One end of the junction is discordant with germline, which a read error may explain. The PCR made use of 60 Vbeta and 13 Jbeta primers. Some clones are missing from TCRdb's copy, which holds only in-frame ones; the method was immunoSEQ multiplex PCR. The table includes about 150,000 clones, approximately 70% detected once. The CDR3 is 16 amino acids. Per germline, CDR1 SEHNR and CDR2 FQNEAQ (reference sequence). Nominally healthy donors provided the samples, though records likely missed some immune exposures. This entry is derived from a study of cytomegalovirus exposure and HLA in healthy donors. Broader study findings: A later analysis showed HLA-associated TCR beta chains outstripping equally common others in clonal expansion.

The chain carries TRBV7-9 and TRBJ2-1; 11 bases fit TRBD2. The material sequenced was PBMCs. The TCR originated in a woman in her late teens or twenties in good health and CMV-seronegative. CDR3 bases: TGCGCCAGCAGCCAAGGACTAGCGGGCTCCTACAATGAGCAGTTCTTC. This gives the protein CASSQGLAGSYNEQFF.